The clone carrying this T cell receptor beta chain has at least ten counts. Its matching antigen is unknown. The CDR3 has 17 amino acids. CDR1 is MNHEY, CDR2 SMNVEV, per germline (reference sequence). Germline trimming cut 0 bases from V and 2 bases from J; bases unmatched to any gene: 9. These data come from a study of regulatory T cells in long-lasting Graves disease. Findings and caveats of the study: TRBV28, TRBJ1-2 and TRBJ2-5 were segments that persistent disease favored.

TCR beta libraries were built with iRepertoire HTBI primers and Arm-PCR of CDR3 regions. TCRdb reanalysed the multiplex PCR reads using MiXCR and keeps one entry per CDR3 protein. This repertoire shows 540,000 or so distinct CDR3 sequences, roughly 14% found once; its top ten account for approximately 9.3%. Time point denoted: newly diagnosed GD, antithyroid drugs for less than 3 months. The TCR library was prepared using RNA isolated from PBMCs. This sample was shared with a second study, whose subject was T cells in Graves' hyperthyroidism and ophthalmopathy.

The chain combines TRBV27 with TRBJ2-5; 7 bases are a match to TRBD1. The receptor comes from a man younger than 40 with Graves disease. Sequencing was performed on peripheral blood mononuclear cells (PBMCs), taken at new diagnosis, from a patient treated with antithyroid drugs. CDR3 bases: TGTGCCAGCAGTTTATCGTCCCCCGGGACAGTTCAAGAGACCCAGTACTTC. Amino acid sequence: CASSLSSPGTVQETQYF.